The rows below give T cell receptor beta chains drawn from one sample of a study of human thymus T cells. This table comes from immunoSEQ multiplex PCR, and its TCRdb copy is limited to in-frame clones, with some not included. The data hold roughly 130,000 clones, with around 94% observed a single time. Sequences were obtained from thymus tissue. These receptors originate from a boy in the first two years of life with a congenital heart defect but otherwise immunologically healthy. Each CDR3 is given with its conserved first and last residue. A D gene is named only where the DNA matches it firmly. Some rows have no size entry. The others give once, few or many, or a class for an expanded clone.

TRBD1	once	TRBV25-1	TRBJ1-6	15	TGTGCCAGCAGTCTCCCGGGACAGTCTAATTCACCCCTCCACTTT	CASSLPGQSNSPLHF
.	.	TRBV7-9	TRBJ1-2	12	TGTGCCAGCAGCTCCCGACAGTATGGCTACACCTTC	CASSSRQYGYTF
TRBD1	.	TRBV6-5	TRBJ1-6	14	TGTGCCAGCAGGACCGGGACAGGGAGTTTTACCCTCCACTTT	CASRTGTGSFTLHF
.	.	TRBV2	TRBJ2-6	17	TGTGCCAGCAGTGTCTCAGTAGGCAGGGCCGGGGCCAACGTCCTGACTTTC	CASSVSVGRAGANVLTF
TRBD1	.	TRBV28	TRBJ1-2	16	TGTGCCAGCAGCCCCCTCGGGACAGGCGGTACCTATGGCTACACCTTC	CASSPLGTGGTYGYTF
.	.	TRBV5-6	TRBJ1-5	15	TGTGCCAGCAGCCGGTTGTCAGGACGAGAACAGCCCCAGCATTTT	CASSRLSGREQPQHF
.	.	TRBV11-2	TRBJ2-7	12	TGTGCCAGCAGCTTATCTTCCCACGAGCAGTACTTC	CASSLSSHEQYF
.	.	TRBV30	TRBJ1-6	17	TGTGCCTGGAGTGCAGCCACTCGCGACAGGTTAAATTCACCCCTCCACTTT	CAWSAATRDRLNSPLHF
TRBD1	few	TRBV28	TRBJ1-1	16	TGTGCCAGCAGTGGTACCGGGACAGGGGAAGTAACTGAAGCTTTCTTT	CASSGTGTGEVTEAFF
TRBD1	.	TRBV28	TRBJ2-7	15	TGTGCCAGCAGTTTAAACCGGGACAGACCCTACGAGCAGTACTTC	CASSLNRDRPYEQYF
.	.	TRBV6-1	TRBJ2-7	13	TGTGCCAGCAGTGAAGCCTGGCCCGACGAGCAGTACTTC	CASSEAWPDEQYF
.	.	TRBV27	TRBJ1-6	15	TGTGCCAGCGCGGGACTCAGCTCCTATAATTCACCCCTCCACTTT	CASAGLSSYNSPLHF
.	.	TRBV5-1	TRBJ1-4	14	TGCGCCAGCAGCCCACGGAGGGATGGGGAAAAACTGTTTTTT	CASSPRRDGEKLFF
.	.	TRBV20-1	TRBJ2-5	11	TGCAGTGCTCCTAGCCAAGAGACCCAGTACTTC	CSAPSQETQYF
TRBD2	.	TRBV5-5	TRBJ2-7	14	TGTGCCAGCAGCTTTGCTAGCGGGAGGTACGAGCAGTACTTC	CASSFASGRYEQYF
TRBD2	.	TRBV5-1	TRBJ2-3	18	TGCGCCAGCAGCTTCACGGTAGCGGGGCGCCTACGGACAGATACGCAGTATTTT	CASSFTVAGRLRTDTQYF
TRBD2	.	TRBV5-6	TRBJ2-2	18	TGTGCCAGCAGCTTGGGGGAGGGCAGTAACAACTACACCGGGGAGCTGTTTTTT	CASSLGEGSNNYTGELFF
.	.	TRBV2	TRBJ2-3	18	TGTGCCAGCAGTGAAATATGGGTTAGGAGCGGTGGTGGAGATACGCAGTATTTT	CASSEIWVRSGGGDTQYF
.	.	TRBV5-4	TRBJ1-2	11	TGTGCCAGCAGCTTTAAAGGGATTCACACCTTC	CASSFKGIHTF
.	.	TRBV4-3	TRBJ2-2	19	TGCGCCAGCAGCCAAGGAAGTTGCAACCACCGAAAGAACACCGGGGAGCTGTTTTTT	CASSQGSCNHRKNTGELFF
TRBD1	.	TRBV19	TRBJ2-3	16	TGTGCCAGTAGCTCACGCCGGGACAGGGGATCAGATACGCAGTATTTT	CASSSRRDRGSDTQYF
TRBD2	.	TRBV4-3	TRBJ2-3	16	TGCGCCAGCAGCCAAGAAATAGCGGGGCGGGCAGATACGCAGTATTTT	CASSQEIAGRADTQYF
.	.	TRBV7-2	TRBJ2-7	13	TGTGCCAGCAGTCGTTGGCGGGGCTACGAGCAGTACTTC	CASSRWRGYEQYF
.	.	TRBV6-6	TRBJ1-1	14	TGTGCCAGCAGCCCCCGGGACGGGAACACTGAAGCTTTCTTT	CASSPRDGNTEAFF
.	once	TRBV10-3	TRBJ1-3	15	TGTGCCATTCGGGGAGACAGCGACTCTGGAAACACCATATATTTT	CAIRGDSDSGNTIYF
TRBD1	once	TRBV6-1	TRBJ2-4	14	TGTGCCAGCCACAAGGACAGGGTGGGAAACATTCAGTACTTC	CASHKDRVGNIQYF
TRBD2	.	TRBV4-2	TRBJ2-4	20	TGTGCCAGCAGCCAGTCTCTAGCGGGGGGCCCGAATCTAGCCAAAAACATTCAGTACTTC	CASSQSLAGGPNLAKNIQYF
.	.	TRBV7-2	TRBJ2-3	13	TGTGCCAGCAGCTCCTATCCTACAGATACGCAGTATTTT	CASSSYPTDTQYF
.	few	TRBV7-7	TRBJ1-4	12	TGTGCCAGCAGCCCACGTGGAGGTTGGCTGTTTTTT	CASSPRGGWLFF
TRBD1	.	TRBV4-3	TRBJ1-6	16	TGCGCCAGCAGCCAGCGGACAGGGAGAAGGAATTCACCCCTCCACTTT	CASSQRTGRRNSPLHF
TRBD2	.	TRBV9	TRBJ2-5	19	TGTGCCAGCAGCGCCCGTCGGGTAGCGGGGGGGGTTATTCAAGAGACCCAGTACTTC	CASSARRVAGGVIQETQYF
.	.	TRBV6-5	TRBJ1-5	12	TGTGCCAGCCAGGAGGGCAATCAGCCCCAGCATTTT	CASQEGNQPQHF
TRBD2	.	TRBV4-1	TRBJ2-7	14	TGCGCCAGCAGCCTCGGGACTAGATCCCACGAGCAGTACTTC	CASSLGTRSHEQYF
.	.	TRBV5-1	TRBJ1-5	15	TGCGCCAGCAGCTTGGAGGGGCAGGGGAGTGGGCCCCAGCATTTT	CASSLEGQGSGPQHF
.	.	TRBV27	TRBJ1-1	11	TGTGCCAGCAGTTCTAACACTGAAGCTTTCTTT	CASSSNTEAFF
.	.	TRBV9	TRBJ2-3	16	TGTGCCAGCAGCTTGTCGGATCGTTCGGGCACAGATACGCAGTATTTT	CASSLSDRSGTDTQYF
.	.	TRBV28	TRBJ1-5	17	TGTGCCAGCAGTTTTCTTCCCACTGGACCGAGCAATCAGCCCCAGCATTTT	CASSFLPTGPSNQPQHF
.	.	TRBV7-8	TRBJ1-3	17	TGTGCCAGCAGCTTAGAGGCAAAGCGGAGGGTTGGAAACACCATATATTTT	CASSLEAKRRVGNTIYF
.	.	TRBV7-9	TRBJ1-4	13	TGTGCCAGCAGCTTAGGTGTTTATGAAAAACTGTTTTTT	CASSLGVYEKLFF
TRBD2	.	TRBV7-8	TRBJ2-1	21	TGTGCCAGCAGCCCACCCCCCAGGCTAGCGGGGGGCGTAGGGTCCTACAATGAGCAGTTCTTC	CASSPPPRLAGGVGSYNEQFF
.	.	TRBV2	TRBJ2-4	14	TGTGCCAGCAGTGACGCAGGGGCCAAAAACATTCAGTACTTC	CASSDAGAKNIQYF
.	.	TRBV21-1	TRBJ2-3	17	TGTGCCAGCAGCAAAGGAAATAGCGGGGGAGACACAGATACGCAGTATTTT	CASSKGNSGGDTDTQYF
.	.	TRBV2	TRBJ2-5	19	TGTGCCAGCAGCGCTTTAGGGACCCCCGAGGGTATGCTAGGAGAGACCCAGTACTTC	CASSALGTPEGMLGETQYF
.	.	TRBV2	TRBJ1-2	12	TGTGCCAGCACGACGGATAACTATGGCTACACCTTC	CASTTDNYGYTF
.	.	TRBV4-1	TRBJ2-7	17	TGCGCCAGCAGCCAAGCCGCTCTTCCCGACGTTGCCTACGAGCAGTACTTC	CASSQAALPDVAYEQYF
TRBD1	.	TRBV28	TRBJ2-2	15	TGTGCCAGCAGTTTATGGGACAGGGCTACCGGGGAGCTGTTTTTT	CASSLWDRATGELFF